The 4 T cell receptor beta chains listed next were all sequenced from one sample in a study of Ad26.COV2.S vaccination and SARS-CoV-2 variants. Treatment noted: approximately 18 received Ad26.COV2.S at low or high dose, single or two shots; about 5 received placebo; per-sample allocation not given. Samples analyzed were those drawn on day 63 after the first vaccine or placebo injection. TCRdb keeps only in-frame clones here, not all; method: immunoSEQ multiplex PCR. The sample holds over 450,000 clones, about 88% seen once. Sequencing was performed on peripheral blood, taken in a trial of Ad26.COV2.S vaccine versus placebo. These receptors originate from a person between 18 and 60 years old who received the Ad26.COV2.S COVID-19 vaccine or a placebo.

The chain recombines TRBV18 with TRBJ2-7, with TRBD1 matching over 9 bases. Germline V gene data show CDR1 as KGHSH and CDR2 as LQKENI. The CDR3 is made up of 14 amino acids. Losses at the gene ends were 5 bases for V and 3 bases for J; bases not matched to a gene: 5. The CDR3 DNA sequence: TGTGCCAGCTCAGATGGACAGGGGTTCTACGAGCAGTACTTC. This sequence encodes CASSDGQGFYEQYF.

The CDR3 coding sequence is TGCGCCAGCCGGGACAACTCGAACACTGAAGCTTTCTTT. Its protein product is CASRDNSNTEAFF. The chain uses TRBV5-1 and TRBJ1-1; D is perhaps TRBD1 (6 bases). Trimming pared 7 bases from V and 1 base from J, leaving 11 bases between. In germline, CDR1 is SGHRS, CDR2 YFSETQ. The CDR3 consists of 13 residues.

Here the CDR3 DNA reads TGTGCCATCCGGGACACAGACTACAATGAGCAGTTCTTC. Encoded protein: CAIRDTDYNEQFF. The V gene is TRBV10-3, the J gene TRBJ2-1, with a weak D call TRBD1 (6 bases). The CDR3 consists of 13 residues. Trimming removed 8 bases at V and 3 bases at J, with 11 bases between. From germline, CDR1 is ENHRY and CDR2 SYGVKD.

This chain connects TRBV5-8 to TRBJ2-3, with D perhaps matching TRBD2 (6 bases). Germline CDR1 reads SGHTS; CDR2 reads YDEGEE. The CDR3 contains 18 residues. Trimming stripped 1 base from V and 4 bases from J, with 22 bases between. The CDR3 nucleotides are TGTGCCAGCAGCTTGATGGAATTAGGCCCCGGAGGGCCAGATACGCAGTATTTT. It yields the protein CASSLMELGPGGPDTQYF.